This T cell receptor (beta chain) was recovered during a study of Ad26.COV2.S vaccination and SARS-CoV-2 variants. Study as a whole: Once, or twice with 56 days between doses, Ad26.COV2.S was given intramuscularly.

The germline V gene has CDR1 SGHRS and CDR2 YFSETQ. CDR3 length: 18 amino acids. The V end lost 0 bases, the J end lost 0 bases, and 16 bases lay between the germline ends. General study findings and limits: Once vaccination had occurred, spike-specific CD8+ and CD4+ T cell responses reportedly showed substantial breadth.

A note on this clone: Its antigen is unknown.

Assay: immunoSEQ multiplex PCR; the TCRdb copy retains only in-frame clones and omits some. In the table there are around 250,000 clones, roughly 87% of which are singletons. Regarding treatment: some 19 received Ad26.COV2.S at low or high dose, single or two shots; 5 received placebo; per-sample allocation not given. Collection of samples fell on day 63 after the first vaccine or placebo injection. Recruitment in Boston yielded a donor of adult age, 18-55 years. Here the sequenced sample was peripheral blood, taken in a trial of Ad26.COV2.S vaccine versus placebo. The genes are TRBV5-1 and TRBJ1-5; no clear D. The sequence was collected from a person between 18 and 59 years old who received the Ad26.COV2.S COVID-19 vaccine or a placebo. CDR3 in DNA: TGCGCCAGCAGCTTGGCCCCGACCTCCCCCTATAGCAATCAGCCCCAGCATTTT. It specifies CASSLAPTSPYSNQPQHF.